The sequence of this T cell receptor (beta chain) was determined in a study of cytomegalovirus exposure and HLA in healthy donors. J gave up 7 bases and V 0 bases, and 5 bases lay outside the gene matches. This CDR3 comprises 15 residues. Germline values: CDR1 LGHNA, CDR2 YSLEER. It was with 60 Vbeta and 13 Jbeta primers that the PCR ran. TCRdb's copy holds only in-frame clones and misses some; the assay was immunoSEQ multiplex PCR. Its table records 150,000 or so clones. As for this clone: The antigen is unknown.

Study outcomes and limitations: The authors considered a cluster of highly shared sequence variants likely to be a sequencing artifact. In a later analysis, HLA-associated TCR beta chains were more clonally expanded than equally common others. It was reported that TCR beta sequences correctly inferred the HLA-A and HLA-B alleles for most subjects. Most of the TCR beta V segments (in an earlier analysis) were productive either about 87% or about 30% of the time.

V is TRBV4-3 and J is TRBJ2-5; TRBD2 matches at 10 bases. This TCR derives from a woman between 45 and 60 years old in good health and CMV-seronegative. The material sequenced was PBMCs. CDR3 nucleotide sequence: TGCGCCAGCAGCCAAGAGGGGATAGCGGGAGGGACCCAGTACTTC. Translated: CASSQEGIAGGTQYF.